This is a list of T cell receptor beta chains from one sample in a study of identifying expanded T cells in peripheral blood. Measured with immunoSEQ multiplex PCR; TCRdb has only the in-frame clones, and not every one. The sample shows around 100,000 clones, around 88% of them seen only once. The sequenced sample consisted of blood. These TCRs come from a person aged 18 to 75 in good health. Both conserved end residues are part of each CDR3. D genes are given only for firm matches.

j_gene	v_gene	d_gene	CDR3aa	CDR3nt
TRBJ2-3	TRBV30	TRBD1	CAWSVRQGWADTQYF	TGTGCCTGGAGTGTACGACAGGGGTGGGCAGATACGCAGTATTTT
TRBJ2-5	TRBV29-1	.	CSVDRDRETQYF	TGCAGCGTTGATCGGGATCGGGAGACCCAGTACTTC
TRBJ2-6	TRBV4-3	TRBD1	CASSQDHRDSPSGANVLTF	TGCGCCAGCAGCCAAGACCACCGGGACAGCCCATCTGGGGCCAACGTCCTGACTTTC
TRBJ2-7	TRBV28	.	CATEASHYYEQYF	TGTGCCACTGAGGCGTCCCACTACTACGAGCAGTACTTC
TRBJ2-1	TRBV6-5	.	CASRATGYDEQFF	TGTGCCAGCAGAGCCACAGGGTACGATGAGCAGTTCTTC
TRBJ2-3	TRBV7-8	.	CASSLVPVADDTQYF	TGTGCCAGCAGCTTAGTCCCGGTAGCGGACGATACGCAGTATTTT
TRBJ1-2	TRBV30	TRBD1	CAWSQGTARGYTF	TGTGCCTGGAGTCAAGGGACAGCTCGTGGCTACACCTTC
TRBJ2-6	TRBV11-2	.	CASSSQKISGANVLTF	TGTGCCAGCAGCTCACAGAAGATCTCTGGGGCCAACGTCCTGACTTTC
TRBJ2-7	TRBV5-4	.	CASSLGEGGSYEQYF	TGTGCCAGCAGCTTGGGTGAGGGGGGCTCCTACGAGCAGTACTTC
TRBJ1-3	TRBV2	.	CASRDGGNTIYF	TGTGCCAGCAGGGACGGAGGAAACACCATATATTTT
TRBJ2-3	TRBV29-1	.	CSVEEDRESQYF	TGCAGCGTTGAAGAGGATCGGGAATCGCAGTATTTT
TRBJ2-7	TRBV28	.	CASSIGRHYEQYF	TGTGCCAGCAGTATCGGACGCCACTACGAGCAGTACTTC
TRBJ1-1	TRBV4-3	.	CASSQDIGRNTEAFF	TGCGCCAGCAGCCAAGATATCGGGAGGAACACTGAAGCTTTCTTT
TRBJ1-3	TRBV5-1	.	CASSPGQLASGNTIYF	TGCGCCAGCAGCCCTGGACAGCTAGCGTCTGGAAACACCATATATTTT
TRBJ2-7	TRBV9	.	CASSRGGYNYEQYF	TGTGCCAGCAGCCGGGGAGGATACAACTACGAGCAGTACTTC
TRBJ2-6	TRBV4-3	.	CASSQVGAAGAGANVLTF	TGCGCCAGCAGCCAAGTAGGAGCGGCAGGGGCTGGGGCCAACGTCCTGACTTTC
TRBJ2-3	TRBV9	.	CASSVMGRGLTDTQYF	TGTGCCAGCAGCGTTATGGGGAGGGGGCTAACAGATACGCAGTATTTT
TRBJ2-1	TRBV27	.	CASSLSRTVRNEQFF	TGTGCCAGCAGTTTATCCCGGACTGTCCGCAATGAGCAGTTCTTC
TRBJ1-1	TRBV10-2	.	CASSESGPNTEAFF	TGCGCCAGCAGTGAGTCTGGACCTAACACTGAAGCTTTCTTT
TRBJ1-4	TRBV29-1	.	CSVEVMGATNEKLFF	TGCAGCGTTGAGGTAATGGGTGCAACTAATGAAAAACTGTTTTTT
TRBJ2-1	TRBV27	TRBD2	CASSSLWTSGGHNEQFF	TGTGCCAGCAGTTCCCTTTGGACTAGCGGGGGCCACAATGAGCAGTTCTTC
TRBJ1-1	TRBV18	.	CASSPGDRNTEAFF	TGTGCCAGCTCACCAGGGGACCGTAACACTGAAGCTTTCTTT
TRBJ2-1	TRBV7-3	TRBD2	CASSLMGTRSVNEQFF	TGTGCCAGCAGCTTAATGGGGACTAGGTCGGTCAATGAGCAGTTCTTC
TRBJ1-2	TRBV29-1	.	CSFDAGDQGFHSGYTF	TGCAGCTTTGATGCGGGCGACCAGGGATTTCACTCGGGCTACACCTTC
TRBJ2-7	TRBV19	TRBD1	CASSTRDRAGYEQYF	TGTGCCAGTAGTACAAGGGACAGGGCCGGCTACGAGCAGTACTTC
TRBJ2-2	TRBV5-1	TRBD2	CASSLRGTSGNTGELFF	TGCGCCAGCAGCCTACGCGGGACTAGCGGAAACACCGGGGAGCTGTTTTTT